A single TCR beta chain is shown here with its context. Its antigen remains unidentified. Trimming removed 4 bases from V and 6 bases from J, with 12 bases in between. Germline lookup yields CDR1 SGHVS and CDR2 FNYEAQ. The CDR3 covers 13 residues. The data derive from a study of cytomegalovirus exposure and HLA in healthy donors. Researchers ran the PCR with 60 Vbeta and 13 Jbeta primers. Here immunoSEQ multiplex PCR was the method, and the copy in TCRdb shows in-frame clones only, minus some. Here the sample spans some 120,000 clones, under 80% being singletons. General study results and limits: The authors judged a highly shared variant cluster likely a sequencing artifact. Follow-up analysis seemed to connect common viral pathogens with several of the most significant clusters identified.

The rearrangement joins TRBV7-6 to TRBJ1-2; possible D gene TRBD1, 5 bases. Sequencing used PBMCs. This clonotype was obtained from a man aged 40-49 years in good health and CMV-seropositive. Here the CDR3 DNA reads TGTGCCAGCAGCTCTCCAGGGCGGAATGGCTACACCTTC. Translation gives CASSSPGRNGYTF.